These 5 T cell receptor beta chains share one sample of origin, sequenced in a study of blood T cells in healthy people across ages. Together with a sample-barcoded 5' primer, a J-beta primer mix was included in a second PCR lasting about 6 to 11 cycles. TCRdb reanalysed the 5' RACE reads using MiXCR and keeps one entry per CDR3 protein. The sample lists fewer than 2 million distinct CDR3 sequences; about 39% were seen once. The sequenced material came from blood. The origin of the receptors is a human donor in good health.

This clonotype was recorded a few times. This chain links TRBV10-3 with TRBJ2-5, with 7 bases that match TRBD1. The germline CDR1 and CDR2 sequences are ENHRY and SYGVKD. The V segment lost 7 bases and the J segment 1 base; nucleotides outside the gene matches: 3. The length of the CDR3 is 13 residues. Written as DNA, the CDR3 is TGTGCCATCACAAAGGGGGCCCAAGAGACCCAGTACTTC. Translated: CAITKGAQETQYF.

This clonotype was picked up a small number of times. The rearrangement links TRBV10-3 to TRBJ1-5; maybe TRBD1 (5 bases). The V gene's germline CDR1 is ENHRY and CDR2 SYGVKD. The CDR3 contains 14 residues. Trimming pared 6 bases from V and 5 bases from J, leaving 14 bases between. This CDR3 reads CAIRVQGLHQPQHF. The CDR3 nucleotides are TGTGCCATCAGGGTTCAGGGTTTACATCAGCCCCAGCATTTT.

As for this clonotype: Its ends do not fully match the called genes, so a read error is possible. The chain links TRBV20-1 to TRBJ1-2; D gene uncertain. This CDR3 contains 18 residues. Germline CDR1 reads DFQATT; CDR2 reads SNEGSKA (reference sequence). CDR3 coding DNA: TGCAGTGCTAGAGATGGGTCGGGTGGAAAACACACTAACTATGGCCACACCTTC. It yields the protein CSARDGSGGKHTNYGHTF.

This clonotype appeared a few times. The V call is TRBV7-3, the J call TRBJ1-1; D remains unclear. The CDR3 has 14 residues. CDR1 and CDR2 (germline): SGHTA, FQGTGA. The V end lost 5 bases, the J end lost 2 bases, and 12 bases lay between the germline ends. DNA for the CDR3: TGTGCCAGCAGCCTCCGGAGGGAAAACACTGAAGCTTTCTTT. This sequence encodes CASSLRRENTEAFF.

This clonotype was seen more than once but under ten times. The CDR3 DNA reads as TGTGCCAGCAGCTTAGGGAAACGTCCCGCTTCTAACTATGGCTACACCTTC. This sequence encodes CASSLGKRPASNYGYTF. The V gene is TRBV11-2, the J gene TRBJ1-2; no clear D. Per germline, CDR1 SGHAT and CDR2 FQNNGV. CDR3 size: 17 residues. V dropped 1 base and J dropped 0 bases, with 15 bases sitting between them.